These 25 T cell receptor beta chains were all obtained from the same sample, sequenced in a study of spatial heterogeneity in lung cancer. Time point here: sample taken at primary tumor resection. TCRdb recomputed calls from the 5' RACE reads with MiXCR, one row per CDR3 protein. The data contain about 3,700 distinct CDR3 sequences, about 8.8% of them singletons. The sequences come from normal lung tissue next to the tumor, collected at surgery. These receptors all stem from a female donor with early-stage non-small cell lung cancer.

This clonotype was observed at least ten times. The chain joins TRBV10-2 to TRBJ1-2; 10 nucleotides line up with TRBD1. Germline V gene lookup returns CDR1 WSHSY and CDR2 SAAADI. This CDR3 spans 16 amino acids. J was trimmed by 0 bases and V by 8 bases; bases with no gene match: 9. The CDR3 sequence: CASDQTGGDPNYGYTF. CDR3 sequence (DNA): TGCGCCAGCGATCAGACAGGGGGCGATCCTAACTATGGCTACACCTTC.

This clonotype was counted ten times or more. The V and J genes are TRBV5-1 and TRBJ2-3; the D is unclear. The CDR3 has 15 amino acids. V was pared by 1 base and J by 0 bases, with 9 bases between. In germline, CDR1 is SGHRS, CDR2 YFSETQ. CDR3 amino acids: CASSLKLTSTDTQYF. The CDR3 nucleotides are TGCGCCAGCAGCTTGAAACTGACTAGCACAGATACGCAGTATTTT. The whole variable domain, filled in from reference TRBV5-1 and TRBJ2-3, reads KAGVTQTPRYLIKTRGQQVTLSCSPISGHRSVSWYQQTPGQGLQFLFEYFSETQRNKGNFPGRFSGRQFSNSRSEMNVSTLELGDSALYLCASSLKLTSTDTQYFGPGTRLTVL.

There are many counts of this clonotype. The V gene is TRBV5-1, the J gene TRBJ2-1, with TRBD2 as a possible D gene (6 bases). Trimming took off 3 bases at V and 4 bases at J, with 8 bases between the two ends. There are 13 residues in the CDR3. From germline, CDR1 is SGHRS and CDR2 YFSETQ. CDR3 nucleotide sequence: TGCGCCAGCAGCTCGGGACTTTACAATGAGCAGTTCTTC. Translating it yields CASSSGLYNEQFF.

This clonotype is deemed medium-sized (0.01 to 0.1%). V usage is TRBV27 and J usage is TRBJ2-6, with 7 bases identical to TRBD1. The length of the CDR3 is 17 residues. The germline CDR1 and CDR2 sequences are MNHEY and SMNVEV (reference sequence). V shed 6 bases, J shed 1 base, and the junction held 9 bases outside the gene matches. CDR3 loop: CASSPGQFRSGANVLTF. In DNA, the CDR3 is TGTGCCAGCAGCCCGGGACAGTTCAGGTCTGGGGCCAACGTCCTGACTTTC.

Within the sample, this clonotype is medium-sized (0.01 to 0.1%). The chain uses TRBV4-3 and TRBJ1-4; no firm D call. Trimming took off 0 bases at V and 0 bases at J, with 8 bases between the two ends. Looked up from germline, CDR1 is LGHNA and CDR2 is YSLEER. This CDR3 contains 16 residues. Here the CDR3 reads CASSQDRYATNEKLFF. The DNA for the CDR3 is TGCGCCAGCAGCCAAGATCGTTATGCAACTAATGAAAAACTGTTTTTT.

There are many counts of this clonotype. This rearrangement joins TRBV6-1 to TRBJ1-6; unclear D gene. Trimming shortened V by 2 bases and J by 14 bases, and 10 bases separated the two germline ends. Germline V gene sequence: CDR1 MNHNS, CDR2 SASEGT. The CDR3 spans 12 residues. The CDR3 reads CASSEIFTALHF. The CDR3 DNA sequence: TGTGCCAGCAGTGAAATATTCACGGCCCTCCACTTT.

This clonotype is classed as medium-sized. This chain links TRBV2 with TRBJ2-4; D remains ambiguous. This CDR3 spans 13 amino acids. V was shortened by 4 bases and J by 6 bases, with 10 bases between the two germline ends. CDR1 is SNHLY and CDR2 is FYNNEI in the germline V gene. The DNA for the CDR3 is TGTGCCAGCAGTGCCGGCGAGAGAAACATTCAGTACTTC. Amino acid sequence: CASSAGERNIQYF.

A few counts support this clonotype. The genes are TRBV29-1 and TRBJ1-5, with D possibly TRBD1 on 5 matching bases. This CDR3 is 12 amino acids long. Germline V lookup: CDR1 SQVTM, CDR2 ANQGSEA. Trimming removed 6 bases from V and 5 bases from J, with 11 bases in between. CDR3 DNA: TGCAGCGTCACGCAGGGAGATCAGCCCCAGCATTTT. Translation gives CSVTQGDQPQHF.

This clonotype is labeled medium-sized (0.01 to 0.1%). This chain links TRBV3-1 with TRBJ2-1; D not certain. V was cut by 7 bases and J by 8 bases, with 15 bases left in between. Germline CDR1 LGHDT, CDR2 YNNKEL (reference sequence). CDR3 size: 13 residues. CDR3 DNA: TGTGCCAGCACCCAGATAGGTCGGCATGAGCAGTTCTTC. Amino acid sequence: CASTQIGRHEQFF.

This clonotype ranks as medium-sized. The V call is TRBV30, the J call TRBJ2-7; D not certain. This CDR3 is built from 11 residues. The germline V gene has CDR1 GTSNPN and CDR2 SVGIG (reference sequence). Trimming took off 3 bases at V and 1 base at J, with 4 bases between the two ends. The chain's CDR3 is CAWSQSYEQYF. The DNA for the CDR3 is TGTGCCTGGAGCCAGTCCTACGAGCAGTACTTC.

By sample fraction, this clonotype is medium-sized. The V and J genes are TRBV18 and TRBJ2-1; a weak D match, TRBD1 (6 bases). Trimming cost V 2 bases and J 10 bases, with 6 bases left between them. Germline CDR1 and CDR2: KGHSH and LQKENI. This CDR3 comprises 11 residues. For the CDR3, the DNA is TGTGCCAGCTCACCAGACAGGGAGCAGTTCTTC. Protein: CASSPDREQFF.

By share, this clonotype ranks as medium-sized. The chain uses TRBV9 and TRBJ2-2; weak D call: TRBD2 (6 bases). Trimming stripped 2 bases from V and 4 bases from J, with 12 bases between. Per germline, CDR1 SGDLS and CDR2 YYNGEE. There are 15 residues in the CDR3. CDR3 loop: CASSVRDSFTGELFF. DNA for the CDR3: TGTGCCAGCAGCGTCAGGGACTCCTTCACCGGGGAGCTGTTTTTT. Variable domain in full (rest from reference TRBV9 and TRBJ2-2): DSGVTQTPKHLITATGQRVTLRCSPRSGDLSVYWYQQSLDQGLQFLIQYYNGEERAKGNILERFSAQQFPDLHSELNLSSLELGDSALYFCASSVRDSFTGELFFGEGSRLTVL.

In its sample, this clonotype is medium-sized. The chain has TRBV12-3 or TRBV12-4 and TRBJ1-2; D is uncertain. V was cut by 4 bases and J by 2 bases, with 11 bases left in between. This CDR3 contains 14 residues. The CDR3 region is CASSSGPANYGYTF. The DNA of the CDR3 is TGTGCCAGCAGTTCCGGGCCTGCAAACTATGGCTACACCTTC.

This clonotype is classed as medium-sized. This rearrangement joins TRBV10-3 to TRBJ2-1, with D possibly being TRBD2 (7 bases). From germline, CDR1 is ENHRY and CDR2 SYGVKD. The CDR3 is 14 amino acids. Deletions cut 9 bases from V and 3 bases from J, with 15 bases between. The CDR3 sequence is CAIREGHLYNEQFF. In DNA form, the CDR3 reads TGTGCCATTAGGGAGGGACACCTCTACAATGAGCAGTTCTTC.

This clonotype is deemed medium-sized. This chain uses TRBV7-9 with TRBJ1-5; D gene unclear. CDR1 is SEHNR and CDR2 is FQNEAQ in the germline V gene (reference sequence). The V and J ends lost 1 base and 2 bases respectively, with 9 bases between them. This CDR3 region has 15 residues. The chain's CDR3 is CASSLGRSGNQPQHF. The CDR3, as DNA: TGTGCCAGCAGCTTAGGTCGGAGCGGCAATCAGCCCCAGCATTTT. Together with reference TRBV7-9 and TRBJ1-5, the CDR3 gives the full variable domain: DTGVSQNPRHKITKRGQNVTFRCDPISEHNRLYWYRQTLGQGPEFLTYFQNEAQLEKSRLLSDRFSAERPKGSFSTLEIQRTEQGDSAMYLCASSLGRSGNQPQHFGDGTRLSIL.

The sample holds many counts of this clonotype. This may stem from a read error, because a much larger clone lies one nucleotide away. CDR3 coding DNA: TGTGCCAGCAGCCCGCGAGAGACCCAGTACTTC. Protein sequence: CASSPRETQYF. The chain recombines TRBV7-8 with TRBJ2-5; D unclear. CDR1 is SGHVS, CDR2 FQNEAQ, per germline. The CDR3 has 11 residues. The V end lost 5 bases, the J end lost 4 bases, and 5 bases lay between the germline ends.

This clonotype is labeled as medium-sized (0.01 to 0.1%). The chain employs TRBV12-3 or TRBV12-4 and TRBJ2-1; 10 bases match TRBD2. CDR3 length: 16 amino acids. The ends lost 7 bases at V and 10 bases at J; junction bases unmatched: 16. CDR3 sequence: CASTEERGGMVQEQFF. CDR3 in DNA: TGTGCCAGCACAGAGGAGCGGGGGGGCATGGTTCAGGAGCAGTTCTTC.

This chain uses TRBV12-3 or TRBV12-4 with TRBJ2-7, with D uncertain. The CDR3 is made up of 11 amino acids. Trimming cost V 7 bases and J 6 bases, with 10 bases left between them. The CDR3 nucleotides read TGTGCCAGCAACCATACCTGCGAGCAGTACTTC. Protein product: CASNHTCEQYF.

Judged by abundance, this clonotype is medium-sized. This chain links TRBV7-6 with TRBJ2-1, with 8 bases aligning to TRBD2. The CDR3 runs to 16 residues. Trimming removed 5 bases from V and 5 bases from J; junction bases left unmatched: 11. Germline assignment: CDR1 SGHVS and CDR2 FNYEAQ. The CDR3 DNA reads as TGTGCCAGCAGCCTCGGGGCGGGGGGAGCGGACAATGAGCAGTTCTTC. Translated: CASSLGAGGADNEQFF.

This clonotype was found many times. The rearrangement links TRBV19 to TRBJ2-2; 7 bases map to TRBD1. This CDR3 region has 15 residues. V shed 4 bases, J shed 3 bases, and the junction held 5 bases outside the gene matches. Germline V gene lookup returns CDR1 LNHDA and CDR2 SQIVND (reference sequence). CDR3 region: CASSTGQLYTGELFF. The CDR3 region has the DNA TGTGCCAGTAGTACGGGACAGCTGTACACCGGGGAGCTGTTTTTT.

Many counts were recorded for this clonotype. V usage is TRBV5-4 and J usage is TRBJ2-5; 9 bases are shared with TRBD2. Germline assignment: CDR1 SGHNT and CDR2 YYREEE (reference sequence). The ends lost 0 bases at V and 1 base at J; junction bases unmatched: 4. CDR3 length: 16 amino acids. The CDR3 bases are TGTGCCAGCAGCTTGGGGCGCGGGGGGGGCCAAGAGACCCAGTACTTC. Translated, it gives CASSLGRGGGQETQYF.

Sample share makes this clonotype medium-sized. The chain couples TRBV6-4 to TRBJ1-3; D unresolved. V shed 1 base and J shed 4 bases, with 14 bases lying between them. This CDR3 is built from 16 residues. CDR1 is MRHNA, CDR2 SNTAGT, per germline. The DNA for the CDR3 is TGTGCCAGCAGTGACTTTGTCAGAGGCAACGGAAACACCATATATTTT. This translates into CASSDFVRGNGNTIYF.

This clonotype is termed medium-sized. The chain is built from TRBV2 and TRBJ2-1, with TRBD1 matching over 10 bases. Germline CDR1 is SNHLY and CDR2 is FYNNEI. The CDR3 totals 14 residues. The V gene end was trimmed by 10 bases and the J gene end by 5 bases; junction bases not matched to a gene: 8. Here the CDR3 reads CAIIRDRGNNEQFF. CDR3 DNA sequence: TGTGCCATCATACGGGACAGGGGTAACAATGAGCAGTTCTTC.

The chain couples TRBV7-2 to TRBJ2-5, with 8 bases identical to TRBD2. The CDR3 runs 16 residues. J gave up 1 base and V 4 bases, and 8 bases lay outside the gene matches. Germline V gives CDR1 SGHTA, CDR2 FQGNSA. DNA of the CDR3: TGTGCCAGCAGCTCCGGTGGGAGCGGGGGCCAAGAGACCCAGTACTTC. The encoded protein is CASSSGGSGGQETQYF.

V usage is TRBV4-1 and J usage is TRBJ1-4; D may be TRBD1 (5 bases). Germline assignment: CDR1 MGHRA and CDR2 YSYEKL. The V end was cut by 5 bases, the J end by 6 bases, with 16 bases between. The CDR3 consists of 15 residues. CDR3 coding DNA: TGCGCCAGCAGCTTTACCCAGGGAAGTGATGAAAAACTGTTTTTT. Translation gives CASSFTQGSDEKLFF.